The 19 T cell receptor beta chains in this list originate from one sample, sequenced in a study of shared clonotypes between healthy human individuals. Some clones are missing from TCRdb's copy, which holds only in-frame ones; the method was immunoSEQ multiplex PCR. The data contain some 2.1 million clones, 93% of them seen just once; the ten biggest clones take up about 1.7%. Cells designated naive CD8 were CD45RO-negative and were positively selected for CCR7, with terminally differentiated effector memory CD45RA+ cells excluded. The sample was naive CD8+ T cells from PBMCs. These receptors came from a man in his late teens or twenties in good health. Some clones in this sample may be carry-over from other donors' samples.

The rearrangement uses TRBV7-9 and TRBJ2-7, with D maybe TRBD1 (5 bases). CDR1 and CDR2 from the germline V gene are SEHNR and FQNEAQ (reference sequence). CDR3 length equals 14 residues. The germline V and J ends were trimmed by 5 bases and 2 bases, with 13 bases remaining between them. The CDR3 loop reads CASSPWGRTYEQYF. CDR3 sequence (DNA): TGTGCCAGCAGCCCCTGGGGCAGGACCTACGAGCAGTACTTC.

V and J are TRBV7-6 and TRBJ1-5, with 8 bases lining up with TRBD1. This CDR3 is 14 amino acids long. The V gene's germline CDR1 is SGHVS and CDR2 FNYEAQ. The V and J ends lost 4 bases and 7 bases, in that order; junction bases with no gene match: 6. As DNA, the CDR3 is TGTGCCAGCAGCTCCGGGACAGGAGGCCAGCCCCAGCATTTT. It is translated as CASSSGTGGQPQHF.

This chain links TRBV19 with TRBJ2-3; the D is unclear. CDR1 LNHDA and CDR2 SQIVND come from the germline V gene (reference sequence). V dropped 6 bases and J dropped 6 bases, with 16 bases sitting between them. The CDR3 consists of 14 residues. Here the CDR3 DNA reads TGTGCCAGTAGGAAAGGTATGGCCGTTGATACGCAGTATTTT. Translation: CASRKGMAVDTQYF.

This chain links TRBV21-1 with TRBJ1-5. TRBV21-1 is an annotated pseudogene. The CDR3 consists of 17 residues. This CDR3 reads CASSGPDRPQGNQPQHF. For the CDR3, the DNA is TGTGCCAGCAGCGGGCCGGACCGTCCTCAGGGCAATCAGCCCCAGCATTTT.

The J gene is TRBJ2-1, the V gene TRBV5-1, with D tentatively TRBD1 (5 bases). Germline V lookup: CDR1 SGHRS, CDR2 YFSETQ. CDR3 size: 15 residues. Trimming shortened V by 6 bases and J by 3 bases, and 16 bases separated the two germline ends. Written as DNA, the CDR3 is TGCGCCAGCACCCCAAATCAGGGTCTCTACAATGAGCAGTTCTTC. This sequence encodes CASTPNQGLYNEQFF.

The chain recombines TRBV5-1 with TRBJ2-1; 7 positions match TRBD1. The V gene's germline CDR1 is SGHRS and CDR2 YFSETQ. This CDR3 has 15 amino acids. Trimming removed 4 bases from V and 8 bases from J; junction bases left unmatched: 12. The CDR3 spells CASSPGYSGTDEQFF. The CDR3 DNA is TGCGCCAGCAGCCCAGGGTACAGTGGGACAGATGAGCAGTTCTTC.

The rearrangement uses TRBV6-1 and TRBJ2-7, with D perhaps TRBD1 (5 bases). Trimming took off 3 bases at V and 2 bases at J, with 5 bases between the two ends. This CDR3 is built from 12 residues. From germline, CDR1 is MNHNS and CDR2 SASEGT. CDR3 protein: CASSDRAYEQYF. The CDR3 nucleotides read TGTGCCAGCAGTGACAGGGCCTACGAGCAGTACTTC.

This clone occurred once. The chain is built from TRBV19 and TRBJ2-3; 8 positions agree with TRBD2. This CDR3 comprises 16 residues. Germline lookup yields CDR1 LNHDA and CDR2 SQIVND (reference sequence). Germline trimming cut 5 bases from V and 0 bases from J; bases unmatched to any gene: 7. The CDR3, as DNA: TGTGCCAGTAGTCCGACTAGCGTGGGAAGCACAGATACGCAGTATTTT. It is translated as CASSPTSVGSTDTQYF.

The rearrangement joins TRBV11-2 to TRBJ2-7, with 7 bases aligning to TRBD1. J lost 3 bases, V lost 6 bases, and 8 bases had no gene match. The germline V gene encodes CDR1 SGHAT and CDR2 FQNNGV. This CDR3 has 14 amino acids. CDR3 loop: CASRARDSSYEQYF. As DNA, the CDR3 is TGTGCCAGCAGGGCCCGGGACAGCAGCTACGAGCAGTACTTC.

In its sample, this clone was seen once. The chain is built from TRBV7-9 and TRBJ1-1, with unresolved D. Germline V gene lookup returns CDR1 SEHNR and CDR2 FQNEAQ (reference sequence). V dropped 1 base and J dropped 6 bases, with 9 bases sitting between them. The CDR3 is 13 amino acids. The chain's CDR3 is CASSLVETSEAFF. CDR3 bases: TGTGCCAGCAGCTTAGTGGAGACCTCTGAAGCTTTCTTT.

CDR3 residues: CASSSRLHGLAETQYF. CDR3 bases: TGTGCCAGCAGTTCCCGGCTCCACGGACTGGCTGAGACCCAGTACTTC. V usage is TRBV27 and J usage is TRBJ2-5; a possible D gene is TRBD2 (5 bases). The germline CDR1 and CDR2 sequences are MNHEY and SMNVEV (reference sequence). V shed 4 bases and J shed 5 bases, with 20 bases lying between them. This CDR3 contains 16 residues.

V usage is TRBV10-3 and J usage is TRBJ2-3; TRBD2 matches 13 bases. V gave up 7 bases and J gave up 2 bases; unmatched junction bases: 6. CDR1 and CDR2 (germline): ENHRY, SYGVKD. The CDR3 length is 16 residues. As DNA, the CDR3 is TGTGCCATCACCAAGACTAGCGGGAGGAACACAGATACGCAGTATTTT. This encodes CAITKTSGRNTDTQYF.

The genes are TRBV6-4 and TRBJ1-1; D is unresolved. With 5 bases removed from V and 2 bases from J, the gap between germline ends came to 15 bases. The CDR3 length is 15 residues. The germline V gene has CDR1 MRHNA and CDR2 SNTAGT. Here the CDR3 reads CASSPSAGLNTEAFF. DNA of the CDR3: TGTGCCAGCAGTCCTTCCGCAGGACTAAACACTGAAGCTTTCTTT.

The rearrangement links TRBV9 to TRBJ1-3; D uncertain. Trimming cost V 6 bases and J 4 bases, with 11 bases left between them. Germline loops: CDR1 SGDLS, CDR2 YYNGEE. The CDR3 totals 13 residues. The CDR3 reads CASTPFGGNTIYF. The DNA of the CDR3 is TGTGCCAGCACCCCCTTTGGCGGAAACACCATATATTTT.

The chain uses TRBV10-3 and TRBJ1-1, with 7 bases matching TRBD1. The V gene end was trimmed by 6 bases and the J gene end by 1 base; junction bases not matched to a gene: 5. The CDR3 loop spans 14 amino acids. CDR1 is ENHRY and CDR2 is SYGVKD in the germline V gene. The CDR3 loop is CAISLDRANTEAFF. Written as DNA, the CDR3 is TGTGCCATCAGCCTCGACAGGGCGAACACTGAAGCTTTCTTT.

The CDR3 coding sequence is TGTGCCAGCAGGGCCCTCAATCAGCCCCAGCATTTT. Amino acids: CASRALNQPQHF. The genes are TRBV27 and TRBJ1-5; D gene unclear. V was shortened by 6 bases and J by 3 bases, with 6 bases between the two germline ends. This CDR3 contains 12 residues. CDR1 is MNHEY and CDR2 is SMNVEV in the germline V gene (reference sequence).

The V gene is TRBV19, the J gene TRBJ1-5; D not certain. The length of the CDR3 is 16 residues. The V gene lost 6 bases and the J gene lost 0 bases, with 15 bases spanning the gap. From germline, CDR1 is LNHDA and CDR2 SQIVND (reference sequence). CDR3 region: CASSTPDGDSNQPQHF. The CDR3 DNA sequence: TGTGCCAGTAGCACCCCGGACGGAGATAGCAATCAGCCCCAGCATTTT.

The chain recombines TRBV7-8 with TRBJ2-1; 11 nucleotides line up with TRBD2. In germline, CDR1 is SGHVS, CDR2 FQNEAQ. CDR3 length: 16 residues. V trimming: 5 bases; J trimming: 3 bases; junction bases outside the gene matches: 6. The CDR3 DNA sequence: TGTGCCAGCAGCATCGGGACTAGCGGCCACTACAATGAGCAGTTCTTC. Translation gives CASSIGTSGHYNEQFF.

The V gene is TRBV28, the J gene TRBJ2-7, with D maybe TRBD1 (5 bases). The ends were cut back, 3 bases at V and 3 bases at J, with 9 bases in the middle. The CDR3 has 13 residues. From germline, CDR1 is MDHEN and CDR2 SYDVKM. CDR3 sequence: CASSFRADYEQYF. The CDR3 DNA follows: TGTGCCAGCAGTTTCAGGGCCGACTACGAGCAGTACTTC. Variable domain in full (rest from reference TRBV28 and TRBJ2-7): DVKVTQSSRYLVKRTGEKVFLECVQDMDHENMFWYRQDPGLGLRLIYFSYDVKMKEKGDIPEGYSVSREKKERFSLILESASTNQTSMYLCASSFRADYEQYFGPGTRLTVT.